The next 30 T cell receptor beta chains were all read from a single sample in a study of T cells in Graves' hyperthyroidism and ophthalmopathy. From RNA transcripts, TCR beta CDR3 regions were amplified. TCR CDR3 regions were first amplified by RT-PCR with HTBI primers. TCRdb re-derived calls from the multiplex PCR reads in MiXCR, one entry per CDR3 protein. The table includes more than 100,000 distinct CDR3 sequences, 47% detected once. The material sequenced was blood. These receptors were taken from a man between 35 and 55 years old with Graves' hyperthyroidism.

The CDR3 bases are TGTGCCAGCAGCTTAGCGGTAATCACAGATACGCAGTATTTT. The encoded protein is CASSLAVITDTQYF. This rearrangement joins TRBV7-8 to TRBJ2-3, with D hard to call. The V end lost 0 bases, the J end lost 2 bases, and 6 bases lay between the germline ends. Per the germline V gene, CDR1 is SGHVS and CDR2 is FQNEAQ. The CDR3 runs 14 residues.

This clonotype was detected ten times or more. The J gene is TRBJ2-3, the V gene TRBV5-1, with D tentatively TRBD1 or TRBD2 (5 bases each). The CDR3 covers 12 residues. V was cut by 5 bases and J by 4 bases, with 8 bases left in between. The V gene's germline CDR1 is SGHRS and CDR2 YFSETQ. This CDR3 reads CASRGESDTQYF. The CDR3 DNA follows: TGCGCCAGCAGGGGGGAGTCAGATACGCAGTATTTT.

This clonotype was detected many times. The gene calls are TRBV20-1 and TRBJ1-2, with D unclear. Trimming shortened V by 0 bases and J by 6 bases, and 8 bases separated the two germline ends. Germline V lookup: CDR1 DFQATT, CDR2 SNEGSKA (reference sequence). There are 12 residues in the CDR3. The CDR3 coding sequence is TGCAGTGCTAGAGATATGGCCAATGGCTACACCTTC. It translates to CSARDMANGYTF.

This clonotype was seen once. The chain links TRBV20-1 to TRBJ1-1; TRBD1 matches at 8 bases. The V gene's germline CDR1 is DFQATT and CDR2 SNEGSKA (reference sequence). There are 15 residues in the CDR3. After removal of 1 base from V and 6 bases from J, the junction contained 10 bases not matched to a gene. The CDR3 coding sequence is TGCAGTGCTAGAGCGACAGGGGCGGGGGGCGCTGAAGCTTTCTTT. Protein product: CSARATGAGGAEAFF.

This clonotype was found a few times. The rearrangement joins TRBV2 to TRBJ2-1, with a possible D match to TRBD1 (6 bases). This CDR3 is 16 amino acids long. The V gene's germline CDR1 is SNHLY and CDR2 FYNNEI. Trimming pared 5 bases from V and 0 bases from J, leaving 14 bases between. This chain's CDR3 is CASSSMTGGSYNEQFF. Here the CDR3 DNA reads TGTGCCAGCAGTTCGATGACAGGTGGCTCCTACAATGAGCAGTTCTTC.

This clonotype was found many times. The V and J genes are TRBV7-8 and TRBJ2-7; possible D gene TRBD2, 7 bases. The CDR3 runs 14 residues. The V gene lost 5 bases and the J gene lost 3 bases, with 14 bases spanning the gap. CDR1 is SGHVS and CDR2 is FQNEAQ in the germline V gene. The CDR3 protein is CASSQGGLIYEQYF. In nucleotides, the CDR3 is TGTGCCAGCAGCCAAGGGGGACTAATCTACGAGCAGTACTTC.

This clonotype was observed at least ten times. The CDR3 DNA reads TGTGCCAGCAGCCCACTCGGGGGGGCCCCCGAGACCCAGTACTTC. As protein: CASSPLGGAPETQYF. The rearrangement joins TRBV11-2 to TRBJ2-5; 8 nucleotides match TRBD2. The CDR3 length is 15 residues. Trimming cost V 5 bases and J 5 bases; bases outside gene matches: 10. CDR1 is SGHAT, CDR2 FQNNGV, per germline.

This clonotype was seen more than once but under ten times. The chain links TRBV5-1 to TRBJ1-1; 7 bases map to TRBD1. The CDR3 is made up of 14 amino acids. Germline CDR1 reads SGHRS; CDR2 reads YFSETQ. With V trimmed by 0 bases and J by 8 bases, 7 bases remained unmatched. The DNA for the CDR3 is TGCGCCAGCAGCTTGGCGGGGGGACAGATGGAAGCTTTCTTT. Protein sequence: CASSLAGGQMEAFF.

As regards this clonotype: Since a much larger clone is just one base distant, this may be a read error. The chain recombines TRBV7-2 with TRBJ2-7, with 10 bases fitting TRBD1. Germline CDR1 SGHTA, CDR2 FQGNSA. This CDR3 region has 14 residues. The trim removed 11 bases at V and 4 bases at J, leaving 11 bases unmatched. The CDR3: CAWSGRTGGYEQYF. The CDR3 bases are TGTGCCTGGAGTGGTCGGACAGGGGGTTACGAGCAGTACTTC.

The chain joins TRBV27 to TRBJ2-3; 7 positions agree with TRBD1. CDR3 length equals 15 residues. In germline, CDR1 is MNHEY, CDR2 SMNVEV (reference sequence). V dropped 5 bases and J dropped 0; count of bases not matched to a gene: 5. This chain's CDR3 is CASSLTGLSTDTQYF. DNA of the CDR3: TGTGCCAGCAGTCTGACAGGGCTTAGCACAGATACGCAGTATTTT.

Regarding this clonotype: A read error is likely, as this CDR3 ends without the conserved phenylalanine or tryptophan. The chain has TRBV7-2 and TRBJ2-1, with TRBD2 identical over 10 bases. After removal of 4 bases from V and 10 bases from J, the junction contained 10 bases not matched to a gene. Germline loops: CDR1 SGHTA, CDR2 FQGNSA. CDR3 length: 15 residues. CDR3 protein: CASSSSGGGVREQFS. CDR3 DNA: TGTGCCAGCAGCTCCAGCGGGGGGGGAGTAAGGGAGCAGTTCTCC.

This clonotype showed up many times. The junction and the germline gene differ at one end; a read error may be behind it. The rearrangement joins TRBV7-9 to TRBJ2-2; 8 bases agree with TRBD2. Germline values: CDR1 SEHNR, CDR2 FQNEAQ (reference sequence). The CDR3 totals 14 residues. The CDR3 DNA is TGTGCCAGCAGTTTAGCGGGGACCACCGGGGAGCTGTTTTTT. It is translated as CASSLAGTTGELFF.

Note on this clonotype: This may stem from a read error, because a much larger clone lies one nucleotide away. V usage is TRBV28 and J usage is TRBJ2-5; 8 bases line up with TRBD1. The CDR3 loop spans 15 amino acids. Germline V lookup: CDR1 MDHEN, CDR2 SYDVKM. This CDR3 is CASSSGGESSETRYF. The CDR3, as DNA: TGTGCCAGCAGCTCAGGGGGCGAGTCTTCAGAGACCCGGTACTTC.

This sequence joins TRBV2 and TRBJ2-1; 7 bases match TRBD2. The CDR3 loop spans 15 amino acids. V gave up 4 bases and J gave up 5 bases; unmatched junction bases: 8. In germline, CDR1 is SNHLY, CDR2 FYNNEI. The CDR3 nucleotides are TGTGCCAGCAGTGCATTAGCGGGTGGCAACAATGAGCAGTTCTTC. The encoded protein is CASSALAGGNNEQFF.

In its sample, this clonotype was seen many times. This sequence joins TRBV7-9 and TRBJ2-3; D is ambiguous. CDR1 is SEHNR and CDR2 is FQNEAQ in the germline V gene (reference sequence). The V and J ends lost 1 base and 1 base respectively, with 3 bases between them. The CDR3 spans 13 residues. Here the CDR3 reads CASSLGGTDTQYF. In nucleotides, the CDR3 is TGTGCCAGCAGCTTAGGTGGCACAGATACGCAGTATTTT.

This clonotype was observed a few times. A read error may explain this, as a much larger clone is one base away. This chain uses TRBV11-2 with TRBJ2-5; D not certain. Trimming left V 5 bases short and J 3 bases short, with 4 bases between. CDR1 and CDR2 (germline): SGHAT, FQNNGV. The CDR3 has 11 amino acids. CDR3 DNA sequence: TGTGCCAGCAGCGCGAAAGAGACCCAGTACTTC. Its translation is CASSAKETQYF.

CDR3 DNA: TGCAGCGGCTCCCGACAGGGGGCGGGCTATGGCTACACCTTC. Encoded protein: CSGSRQGAGYGYTF. V usage is TRBV20-1 and J usage is TRBJ1-2; TRBD1 matches at 10 bases. Germline V gives CDR1 DFQATT, CDR2 SNEGSKA (reference sequence). The CDR3 length is 14 residues.

A word on this clonotype: The conserved final phenylalanine or tryptophan is absent from the CDR3, which likely points to a read error. Because the CDR3's place on the DNA is in doubt, the DNA is left out and the CDR3 is given as listed by TCRdb. The V gene is TRBV7-6, the J gene TRBJ1-1. The germline gives CDR1 SGHVS, CDR2 FNYEAQ. The CDR3 totals 8 residues, both ends included. The CDR3 protein is CASRNPLQ.

A remark on this clonotype: One end of the junction fails to match germline, which may point to a read error. J is TRBJ2-2 and V is TRBV5-1; tentatively, D is TRBD2 (6 bases). The CDR3 loop spans 15 amino acids. Germline lookup yields CDR1 SGHRS and CDR2 YFSETQ. The CDR3 sequence is CAGSLGGGNTGELFF. The CDR3 nucleotides are TGCGCCGGCAGCCTGGGAGGTGGAAACACCGGGGAGCTGTTCTTT.

This clonotype was picked up one time. This chain links TRBV24-1 with TRBJ2-5, with D possibly TRBD2 on 6 matching bases. The CDR3 is made up of 18 amino acids. Trimming pared 0 bases from V and 5 bases from J, leaving 21 bases between. Looked up from germline, CDR1 is KGHDR and CDR2 is SFDVKD. The DNA of the CDR3 is TGTGCCACCAGTGATTTGTTTTCGGAGGGCCCAGGTGGTGAGACCCAGTACTTC. This translates into CATSDLFSEGPGGETQYF.

Note on this clonotype: This may be a read error, as it is one base from a much larger clone. The rearrangement links TRBV20-1 to TRBJ1-1, with 8 bases that match TRBD1. J gave up 5 bases and V 5 bases, and 13 bases lay outside the gene matches. Germline-derived CDR1 and CDR2 are DFQATT and SNEGSKA (reference sequence). The CDR3 is made up of 15 amino acids. The CDR3 nucleotides are TGCAGTGCTCAAGACCGGGACAGGAGGCTTACTGAAGCTTTCTTT. Its protein is CSAQDRDRRLTEAFF.

The gene calls are TRBV6-1 and TRBJ1-2; D unresolved. V lost 6 bases, J lost 0 bases, and 20 bases lay in between. Looked up from germline, CDR1 is MNHNS and CDR2 is SASEGT. The CDR3 consists of 17 residues. CDR3 DNA sequence: TGTGCCAGCAGCCCAGATCAGGCGGGGTACTCTAACTATGGCTACACCTTC. Translating gives CASSPDQAGYSNYGYTF.

The chain joins TRBV5-1 to TRBJ1-1, with D hard to call. Trimming took off 4 bases at V and 5 bases at J, with 12 bases between the two ends. CDR3 length: 13 residues. Germline CDR1 reads SGHRS; CDR2 reads YFSETQ. CDR3 in amino acids: CASSPTWVTEAFF. The DNA of the CDR3 is TGCGCCAGCAGCCCGACATGGGTGACTGAAGCTTTCTTT.

As to this clonotype: A read error may be the cause here, since a much bigger clone is one base away. This chain uses TRBV6-2 or TRBV6-3 with TRBJ2-7; weak D call: TRBD2 (6 bases). Germline loops: CDR1 MNHEY, CDR2 SVGEGT. This CDR3 has 14 amino acids. The DNA for the CDR3 is TGTGCCAGCAGTTTCCGCGGGGCAACCTACAAGCAGTACTTC. Residues: CASSFRGATYKQYF.

This clonotype has just a few counts. This chain connects TRBV27 to TRBJ2-2; no firm D call. The germline CDR1 and CDR2 sequences are MNHEY and SMNVEV (reference sequence). Trimming took off 1 base at V and 3 bases at J, with 3 bases between the two ends. The CDR3 length is 13 residues. In nucleotides, the CDR3 is TGTGCCAGCAGTTTATTGGACACCGGGGAGCTGTTTTTT. This sequence encodes CASSLLDTGELFF.

This clonotype has ten or more counts. The chain employs TRBV5-1 and TRBJ1-2; D is ambiguous. The CDR3 contains 9 residues. Germline CDR1 and CDR2: SGHRS and YFSETQ. V lost 4 bases to trimming and J lost 13 bases, with 8 bases between them. The CDR3 region has the DNA TGCGCCAGCAGCCCCCCGAGCACCTTC. Its protein product is CASSPPSTF.

The chain combines TRBV20-1 with TRBJ2-5; 9 positions match TRBD2. CDR1 and CDR2 (germline): DFQATT, SNEGSKA (reference sequence). The CDR3 totals 14 residues. J was trimmed by 3 bases and V by 1 base; bases with no gene match: 3. CDR3 DNA: TGCAGTGCTAGAGGACTAGCGGACAAAGAGACCCAGTACTTC. It is translated as CSARGLADKETQYF.

This clonotype was detected ten times or more. V usage is TRBV19 and J usage is TRBJ2-5; possibly TRBD1 for D (6 bases). The V end was cut by 4 bases, the J end by 4 bases, with 13 bases between. Germline V gene sequence: CDR1 LNHDA, CDR2 SQIVND (reference sequence). The CDR3 is 14 amino acids. The CDR3 nucleotides are TGTGCCAGTAGTAAATCGGGACACCCAGAGACCCAGTACTTC. Protein product: CASSKSGHPETQYF.

This clonotype was counted at least ten times. The chain carries TRBV20-1 and TRBJ2-7; maybe TRBD1 (6 bases). This CDR3 comprises 13 residues. The germline CDR1 and CDR2 sequences are DFQATT and SNEGSKA (reference sequence). V lost 6 bases to trimming and J lost 0 bases, with 12 bases between them. CDR3 coding DNA: TGCAGTGCCGAAGAAGGGGGCTCCTACGAGCAGTACTTC. Translating it yields CSAEEGGSYEQYF.

This clonotype was counted many times. Here the CDR3 DNA reads TGTGCCAGCAGCTTAGTGGGCGGGAGACGTGGGAATGAGCAGTTCTTC. Protein: CASSLVGGRRGNEQFF. This chain joins TRBV11-3 and TRBJ2-1, with 7 bases lining up with TRBD2. The length of the CDR3 is 16 residues. Germline V lookup: CDR1 SGHNT, CDR2 YENEEA. Trimming took 1 base from V and 7 from J; bases not matched to a gene: 10.